Presented here are 32 T cell receptor beta chains from one specimen sequenced in a study of blood T cell repertoires in COVID-19. TCRdb keeps only in-frame clones here, not all; method: immunoSEQ multiplex PCR. This sample has 100,000 to 150,000 clones; roughly 80% occur once, and the top ten carry approximately 18%. The sample consisted of peripheral blood. Receptor source: an elderly woman with acute or convalescent COVID-19.

The V and J genes are TRBV19 and TRBJ1-4; 7 nucleotides line up with TRBD1. Unmatched junction bases numbered 11, after V lost 7 bases and J lost 3 bases. CDR1 and CDR2 (germline): LNHDA, SQIVND (reference sequence). This CDR3 contains 16 residues. CDR3 amino acids: CASTQRGGVSNEKLFF. The CDR3 DNA reads TGTGCCAGTACCCAAAGAGGGGGCGTCTCTAATGAAAAACTGTTTTTT.

The gene calls are TRBV5-1 and TRBJ2-7, with TRBD1 identical over 10 bases. Germline V CDR1 and CDR2: SGHRS, YFSETQ. The length of the CDR3 is 15 residues. V lost 4 bases, J lost 0 bases, and 4 bases stayed unmatched. The CDR3 region has the DNA TGCGCCAGCAGCGTGGGACAGGGGAGCTCCTACGAGCAGTACTTC. Its translation: CASSVGQGSSYEQYF.

V is TRBV18 and J is TRBJ1-1; D possibly corresponds to TRBD1 (6 bases). The CDR3 has 15 residues. The V end was cut by 0 bases, the J end by 7 bases, with 15 bases between. Germline lookup yields CDR1 KGHSH and CDR2 LQKENI. The CDR3 spells CASSPPRQAPFEAFF. The DNA of the CDR3 is TGTGCCAGCTCACCACCGAGACAGGCACCGTTTGAAGCTTTCTTT.

This chain connects TRBV7-8 to TRBJ1-1; D uncertain. CDR1 SGHVS and CDR2 FQNEAQ come from the germline V gene. The CDR3 consists of 13 residues. V dropped 6 bases and J dropped 0 bases, with 8 bases sitting between them. Here the CDR3 DNA reads TGTGCCAGCAGGGAGTACATGAACACTGAAGCTTTCTTT. Amino acid sequence: CASREYMNTEAFF. Based on the CDR3 plus reference TRBV7-8 and TRBJ1-1, the full variable domain is GAGVSQSPRYKVAKRGQDVALRCDPISGHVSLFWYQQALGQGPEFLTYFQNEAQLDKSGLPSDRFFAERPEGSVSTLKIQRTQQEDSAVYLCASREYMNTEAFFGQGTRLTVV.

The genes are TRBV5-1 and TRBJ1-4; 9 nucleotides match TRBD1. The CDR3 has 16 amino acids. V trimming: 4 bases; J trimming: 14 bases; junction bases outside the gene matches: 18. The V gene's germline CDR1 is SGHRS and CDR2 YFSETQ. CDR3 nucleotides: TGCGCCAGCAGCCCGAACACGGGACAGGGAGGGATAGGGCTGTTTTTT. Its protein is CASSPNTGQGGIGLFF.

The rearrangement joins TRBV6-5 to TRBJ1-2; no clear D gene. V lost 8 bases, J lost 5 bases, and 15 bases lay in between. This CDR3 has 13 amino acids. Germline values: CDR1 MNHEY, CDR2 SVGAGI. As DNA, the CDR3 is TGTGCCAGCCGCGGGCCCAATGTATATGGCTACACCTTC. It codes for CASRGPNVYGYTF.

This rearrangement joins TRBV4-3 to TRBJ2-1; 7 nucleotides line up with TRBD1. Trimming took 4 bases from V and 2 from J; bases not matched to a gene: 5. The germline V gene has CDR1 LGHNA and CDR2 YSLEER. This CDR3 has 15 amino acids. The CDR3 loop is CASSLRTGAYNEQFF. The CDR3 DNA sequence: TGCGCCAGCAGCCTACGGACAGGAGCCTACAATGAGCAGTTCTTC.

V usage is TRBV10-1 and J usage is TRBJ1-5, with a tentative D call TRBD1 (5 bases). V was shortened by 2 bases and J by 2 bases, with 13 bases between the two germline ends. The length of the CDR3 is 16 residues. Germline CDR1 is WNHNN and CDR2 is SYGVQD (reference sequence). CDR3 nucleotides: TGCGCCAGCAGTGAGAGGTGTTTACAGGGCAATCAGCCCCAGCATTTT. Protein product: CASSERCLQGNQPQHF.

This clone was seen many times. The V call is TRBV7-8, the J call TRBJ1-1, with 9 bases fitting TRBD1. The trim removed 5 bases at V and 8 bases at J, leaving 9 bases unmatched. Germline CDR1 and CDR2: SGHVS and FQNEAQ. The CDR3 sequence is 14 residues long. The CDR3, as DNA: TGTGCCAGCAGCCTAGGACAGGGGCGCGGAGAAGCTTTCTTT. Translating it yields CASSLGQGRGEAFF.

V usage is TRBV6-2 or TRBV6-3 and J usage is TRBJ2-3, with D unresolved. The length of the CDR3 is 15 residues. Looked up from germline, CDR1 is MNHEY and CDR2 is SVGEGT. Trimming removed 0 bases at V and 1 base at J, with 8 bases between. CDR3 nucleotide sequence: TGTGCCAGCAGTTACTCGGCGGCCGGCACAGATACGCAGTATTTT. Residues: CASSYSAAGTDTQYF.

This chain joins TRBV7-2 and TRBJ2-7; 7 nucleotides agree with TRBD2. The CDR3 runs 17 residues. Germline trimming cut 2 bases from V and 2 bases from J; bases unmatched to any gene: 12. CDR1 and CDR2 from the germline V gene are SGHTA and FQGNSA. CDR3 amino acids: CASSLRGGGAGAYEQYF. CDR3 nucleotides: TGTGCCAGCAGCTTACGTGGGGGAGGGGCGGGGGCCTACGAGCAGTACTTC.

The chain couples TRBV5-6 to TRBJ2-7, with D hard to call. Germline lookup yields CDR1 SGHDT and CDR2 YYEEEE. V was cut by 4 bases and J by 7 bases, with 15 bases left in between. The CDR3 is made up of 13 amino acids. The CDR3 region has the DNA TGTGCCAGCAGCCCCTGGGTATCAGGAGAGCAGTACTTC. Translation: CASSPWVSGEQYF.

The chain carries TRBV7-7 and TRBJ2-1, with D possibly matching TRBD2 (6 bases). The CDR3 length is 15 residues. Trimming stripped 5 bases from V and 6 bases from J, with 17 bases between. Germline assignment: CDR1 SSHAT and CDR2 FNYEAQ (reference sequence). CDR3 nucleotides: TGTGCCAGCAGCCCTCTAGCGAAAGTGGCCAATGAGCAGTTCTTC. It is translated as CASSPLAKVANEQFF.

J is TRBJ1-2 and V is TRBV5-1, with 7 nucleotides matching TRBD1. The CDR3 consists of 16 residues. V shed 5 bases, J shed 4 bases, and the junction held 14 bases outside the gene matches. Germline CDR1 SGHRS, CDR2 YFSETQ. CDR3 bases: TGCGCCAGCAGTCCTATGTCAGGGGGGCGCAGCTATGGCTACACCTTC. This sequence encodes CASSPMSGGRSYGYTF.

The chain is built from TRBV4-3 and TRBJ1-4; D is perhaps TRBD1 (6 bases). This CDR3 has 17 residues. The V end lost 4 bases, the J end lost 7 bases, and 22 bases lay between the germline ends. Germline CDR1 and CDR2: LGHNA and YSLEER. The CDR3 here is CASSRVEAAGEGEKLFF. CDR3 nucleotides: TGCGCCAGCAGCCGAGTCGAAGCTGCAGGGGAGGGTGAAAAACTGTTTTTT.

The genes are TRBV21-1 and TRBJ1-1; TRBD1 reflects the table's D call only, with no check against the DNA. TRBV21-1 represents a pseudogene. The CDR3 consists of 15 residues. The CDR3 DNA follows: TGTGCCAGCAGCAAAAAGGACAGGGGAGAAACTGAAGCTTTCTTT. Translated: CASSKKDRGETEAFF.

This chain joins TRBV4-3 and TRBJ2-3; TRBD2 matches at 13 bases. The germline gives CDR1 LGHNA, CDR2 YSLEER. The CDR3 runs to 17 residues. V dropped 0 bases and J dropped 0; count of bases not matched to a gene: 0. CDR3 sequence reads: CASSQEGLAGSTDTQYF. CDR3 coding DNA: TGCGCCAGCAGCCAAGAGGGACTAGCGGGGAGCACAGATACGCAGTATTTT.

CDR3 coding DNA: TGTGCCAGCAGCTCTTCCCCTGGAAACACCATATATTTT. Translated, it gives CASSSSPGNTIYF. The V and J genes are TRBV9 and TRBJ1-3; D not certain. In germline, CDR1 is SGDLS, CDR2 YYNGEE. Trimming stripped 4 bases from V and 2 bases from J, with 7 bases between. This CDR3 contains 13 residues.

The chain uses TRBV16 and TRBJ1-1, with 7 bases fitting TRBD1. The germline gives CDR1 KGHSY, CDR2 FQNENV. The length of the CDR3 is 16 residues. With 3 bases clipped from V and 1 base from J, the junction kept 8 bases outside the gene matches. CDR3 nucleotides: TGTGCCAGCAGCCAGGGCGACAGGGCCCAGAACACTGAAGCTTTCTTT. Protein sequence: CASSQGDRAQNTEAFF.

The genes are TRBV4-1 and TRBJ1-3, with D hard to call. The CDR3 covers 15 residues. Between the trimmed V and J ends, which lost 0 bases and 0 bases, there was a span of 6 bases. Germline CDR1 and CDR2: MGHRA and YSYEKL. CDR3 sequence (DNA): TGCGCCAGCAGCCAAGACAGAACCTCTGGAAACACCATATATTTT. Protein product: CASSQDRTSGNTIYF.

V gene TRBV3-1 (or the pseudogene TRBV3-2) combines with J gene TRBJ2-1; no reliable D call. Germline V gives CDR1 LGHDT, CDR2 YNNKEL (reference sequence). V was shortened by 4 bases and J by 3 bases, with 4 bases between the two germline ends. CDR3 length: 12 residues. CDR3 nucleotide sequence: TGTGCCAGCAGCCGCGACTACAATGAGCAGTTCTTC. Protein: CASSRDYNEQFF.

V usage is TRBV12-5 and J usage is TRBJ1-3; the D is unclear. V lost 6 bases to trimming and J lost 0 bases, with 6 bases between them. The germline gives CDR1 LGHNT, CDR2 FRNRAP. This CDR3 is built from 13 residues. The CDR3, as DNA: TGTGCTAGTGGCACTAGCTCTGGAAACACCATATATTTT. It encodes CASGTSSGNTIYF.

This clone was observed a handful of times. The J gene is TRBJ1-2, the V gene TRBV25-1; 9 bases are a match to TRBD1. Germline V CDR1 and CDR2: MGHDK, SYGVNS. V dropped 3 bases and J dropped 5; count of bases not matched to a gene: 4. The CDR3 is 14 amino acids. The CDR3 nucleotides read TGTGCCAGCAGTGACGTCGGGACAGGGTATGGCTACACCTTC. Amino acid sequence: CASSDVGTGYGYTF.

The CDR3 spells CASSLARTSGSGETQYF. CDR3 in DNA: TGCGCCAGCAGCTTGGCAAGGACTAGCGGGAGTGGCGAGACCCAGTACTTC. The chain joins TRBV5-1 to TRBJ2-5, with TRBD2 matching 13 bases. From germline, CDR1 is SGHRS and CDR2 YFSETQ. The J segment lost 5 bases and the V segment lost 0 bases, leaving 7 bases of the junction unmatched. The CDR3 runs to 17 residues.

The V gene is TRBV19, the J gene TRBJ1-5; 7 nucleotides line up with TRBD1. Germline CDR1 LNHDA, CDR2 SQIVND (reference sequence). The CDR3 covers 15 residues. With V trimmed by 4 bases and J by 4 bases, 7 bases remained unmatched. The CDR3 region has the DNA TGTGCCAGTAGTACCCACAGGGGTCGGAATCAGCCCCAGCATTTT. It is translated as CASSTHRGRNQPQHF.

CDR3 in DNA: TGCAGCGTTGAAGGGGGATGGGACAGGGGTTTGTACAATGAGCAGTTCTTC. As protein: CSVEGGWDRGLYNEQFF. The V and J genes are TRBV29-1 and TRBJ2-1; 10 bases are a match to TRBD1. CDR1 and CDR2 from the germline V gene are SQVTM and ANQGSEA. With 1 base clipped from V and 4 bases from J, the junction kept 10 bases outside the gene matches. This CDR3 is 17 amino acids long.

The rearrangement links TRBV5-1 to TRBJ1-1; D possibly corresponds to TRBD1 (5 bases). This CDR3 has 13 residues. V lost 0 bases and J lost 6, with 9 bases in between. Per germline, CDR1 SGHRS and CDR2 YFSETQ. CDR3 protein: CASSLVDSSEAFF. The CDR3 DNA follows: TGCGCCAGCAGCTTGGTTGACAGTTCTGAAGCTTTCTTT.

The V and J genes are TRBV10-2 and TRBJ1-2, with D possibly TRBD1 on 6 matching bases. V was trimmed by 5 bases and J by 2 bases, leaving 12 bases between them. This CDR3 comprises 14 residues. Germline V lookup: CDR1 WSHSY, CDR2 SAAADI. The CDR3 region has the DNA TGCGCCAGCAGTCCCGGGACACCGAACTATGGCTACACCTTC. Translation: CASSPGTPNYGYTF.

V is TRBV6-5 and J is TRBJ2-5; a weak D match, TRBD1 (6 bases). This CDR3 has 15 residues. Germline values: CDR1 MNHEY, CDR2 SVGAGI. V lost 4 bases to trimming and J lost 5 bases, with 17 bases between them. This CDR3 is CASSSRGWGRETQYF. CDR3 nucleotides: TGTGCCAGCAGTTCTCGGGGCTGGGGGCGGGAGACCCAGTACTTC.

The chain couples TRBV6-5 to TRBJ1-1; no clear D. The V end lost 9 bases, the J end lost 1 base, and 6 bases lay between the germline ends. This CDR3 is 11 amino acids long. CDR1 is MNHEY, CDR2 SVGAGI, per germline. The CDR3, as DNA: TGTGCCAGTGTCCAGAACACTGAAGCTTTCTTT. It encodes CASVQNTEAFF.

The chain is built from TRBV7-9 and TRBJ2-7; the D is unclear. CDR3 length: 13 residues. Germline CDR1 reads SEHNR; CDR2 reads FQNEAQ (reference sequence). The V end was cut by 1 base, the J end by 1 base, with 5 bases between. CDR3 in amino acids: CASSLEQSYEQYF. CDR3 nucleotides: TGTGCCAGCAGCTTAGAACAGTCCTACGAGCAGTACTTC.

V and J are TRBV2 and TRBJ2-7; D is possibly TRBD1 (6 bases). CDR1 and CDR2 (germline): SNHLY, FYNNEI. V lost 6 bases, J lost 4 bases, and 16 bases lay in between. The CDR3 spans 14 residues. CDR3 nucleotide sequence: TGTGCCAGCAGCCGCTACGGGACACAGTACGAGCAGTACTTC. This encodes CASSRYGTQYEQYF.